The TCR beta chain under discussion was sequenced for a study of cytomegalovirus exposure and HLA in healthy donors. Background on the study: Unique TCRs numbering roughly 80 million, obtained from HLA-typed donors, made up an early data release.

The germline V gene encodes CDR1 SGHTA and CDR2 FQGNSA. The CDR3 sequence is 16 residues long. Trimming cost V 1 base and J 9 bases; bases outside gene matches: 9. Findings of the study overall: No immune exposure information besides CMV serostatus was available. In a later analysis, V- and J-gene trimming of beta chains associated with a DCLRE1C missense variant, replicated independently.

Worth noting for this clone: Its antigen is unidentified.

The PCR ran on 60 Vbeta and 13 Jbeta primers. The protocol was immunoSEQ multiplex PCR, while the TCRdb copy is restricted to in-frame clones and leaves out a portion. The sample holds approximately 160,000 clones; around 68% are singletons and the top ten take approximately 1.5%. Sequenced input: PBMCs. The TCR comes from a man in his forties or fifties in good health and CMV-seronegative. The chain uses TRBV7-2 and TRBJ1-6; 7 nucleotides match TRBD1. CDR3 sequence reads: CASSLELTGRTSPLHF. DNA of the CDR3: TGTGCCAGCAGCTTAGAATTGACAGGGCGGACTTCACCCCTCCACTTT.